Below are 24 T cell receptor beta chains sequenced from a single sample in a study of beta chain features in type 1 diabetes. Study results and limitations: Moderately but significantly shorter TCRB CDR3s were found in Type 1 diabetes patients in all four CD4+ subsets.

Investigators reverse transcribed all isolated RNA, so they sequenced expressed TCRB transcripts. The method was immunoSEQ multiplex PCR; TCRdb's version includes in-frame clones alone and lacks a portion of them. The data contain about 640,000 clones, over 10% of them singletons. No cognate antigen is known for these TCRs. Material for sequencing was naive CD4+ T cells from blood. The receptors were gathered from a man aged 30-40 years with type 1 diabetes.

The rearrangement links TRBV25-1 to TRBJ2-3; D gene unclear. The CDR3 contains 13 residues. V lost 2 bases and J lost 0, with 3 bases in between. Germline loops: CDR1 MGHDK, CDR2 SYGVNS. This CDR3 reads CASSEVSTDTQYF. The CDR3 region has the DNA TGTGCCAGCAGTGAAGTCAGCACAGATACGCAGTATTTT.

In this sample, this clone turned up a few times. The chain combines TRBV6-1 with TRBJ1-2, with TRBD1 matching over 11 bases. With 1 base clipped from V and 3 bases from J, the junction kept 1 base outside the gene matches. This CDR3 spans 15 amino acids. Germline V gene sequence: CDR1 MNHNS, CDR2 SASEGT. The CDR3 bases are TGTGCCAGCAGTGAAGAGGGACAGGGGGACTATGGCTACACCTTC. This codes for CASSEEGQGDYGYTF.

The V call is TRBV25-1, the J call TRBJ1-2; no reliable D call. V was shortened by 3 bases and J by 1 base, with 6 bases between the two germline ends. CDR1 is MGHDK, CDR2 SYGVNS, per germline. The CDR3 runs 13 residues. CDR3 nucleotide sequence: TGTGCCAGCAGTGACGGGCGTAACTATGGCTACACCTTC. Its translation is CASSDGRNYGYTF.

V gene TRBV29-1 combines with J gene TRBJ2-5; 8 bases map to TRBD1. The CDR3 has 16 amino acids. CDR1 and CDR2 (germline): SQVTM, ANQGSEA. V gave up 4 bases and J gave up 1 base; unmatched junction bases: 11. CDR3 nucleotides: TGCAGCGTTGCGAAAGGACAGGGTCCCCTCCAAGAGACCCAGTACTTC. Its protein product is CSVAKGQGPLQETQYF.

In this sample, this clone turned up a few times. CDR3 sequence reads: CASSHRGQGGSLSYEQYF. CDR3 nucleotides: TGTGCCAGCAGCCATCGAGGACAGGGGGGCTCCCTCTCCTACGAGCAGTACTTC. The gene calls are TRBV14 and TRBJ2-7; 10 positions match TRBD1. Germline V gene sequence: CDR1 SGHDN, CDR2 FVKESK. Trimming removed 3 bases from V and 0 bases from J; junction bases left unmatched: 11. CDR3 length: 18 amino acids.

This clone has just a few counts. The chain is built from TRBV11-2 and TRBJ2-1; TRBD1 matches 7 bases. The CDR3 is 12 residues long. V dropped 5 bases and J dropped 6; count of bases not matched to a gene: 1. Germline V CDR1 and CDR2: SGHAT, FQNNGV. Here the CDR3 reads CASSRQGNEQFF. The CDR3 nucleotides are TGTGCCAGCAGCCGACAGGGCAATGAGCAGTTCTTC.

V and J are TRBV6-5 and TRBJ2-1; TRBD1 is a possible D gene (5 bases). With 7 bases removed from V and 3 bases from J, the gap between germline ends came to 16 bases. From germline, CDR1 is MNHEY and CDR2 SVGAGI. The CDR3 has 15 amino acids. In DNA, the CDR3 is TGTGCCAGCACCGAGTCTGGGGCAATCTACAATGAGCAGTTCTTC. This codes for CASTESGAIYNEQFF.

The chain is built from TRBV7-2 and TRBJ2-3; D could derive from TRBD1 or TRBD2 (5 bases each). Germline CDR1 and CDR2: SGHTA and FQGNSA. CDR3 size: 15 residues. The V end was cut by 0 bases, the J end by 5 bases, with 12 bases between. CDR3 region: CASSLAASGGDTQYF. The CDR3 DNA is TGTGCCAGCAGCTTAGCGGCCAGTGGGGGAGATACGCAGTATTTT.

V and J are TRBV11-3 and TRBJ1-1; TRBD1 matches 7 bases. The CDR3 spans 15 residues. With 4 bases clipped from V and 4 bases from J, the junction kept 9 bases outside the gene matches. The germline V gene has CDR1 SGHNT and CDR2 YENEEA. The CDR3: CASSSLTGTGTEAFF. The CDR3 DNA is TGTGCCAGCAGCTCCCTGACAGGGACGGGCACTGAAGCTTTCTTT.

The chain combines TRBV11-3 with TRBJ1-1; D unclear. This CDR3 is 15 amino acids long. The germline V gene encodes CDR1 SGHNT and CDR2 YENEEA. V was cut by 0 bases and J by 8 bases, with 16 bases left in between. The CDR3 protein is CASSLDLGTAQEAFF. The CDR3 DNA reads as TGTGCCAGCAGCTTAGATCTTGGCACAGCCCAGGAAGCTTTCTTT.

V and J are TRBV30 and TRBJ1-2; 7 bases are shared with TRBD1. CDR3 size: 13 residues. J was trimmed by 6 bases and V by 4 bases; bases with no gene match: 8. Germline lookup yields CDR1 GTSNPN and CDR2 SVGIG (reference sequence). The CDR3 spells CAWNRGGENGYTF. Written as DNA, the CDR3 is TGTGCCTGGAATAGAGGGGGCGAAAATGGCTACACCTTC.

This clone was found a few times. CDR3: CSVGGGMGTDTQYF. The CDR3 DNA is TGCAGCGTTGGGGGAGGGATGGGTACAGATACGCAGTATTTT. The gene calls are TRBV29-1 and TRBJ2-3; 7 bases agree with TRBD2. The germline V gene encodes CDR1 SQVTM and CDR2 ANQGSEA. V shed 4 bases, J shed 3 bases, and the junction held 7 bases outside the gene matches. The CDR3 is made up of 14 amino acids.

The V call is TRBV5-4, the J call TRBJ2-1; TRBD2 agrees at 10 bases. CDR1 and CDR2 from the germline V gene are SGHNT and YYREEE (reference sequence). The junction had 7 bases not matched to a gene; V was cut back by 4 bases and J by 9 bases. This CDR3 is 14 amino acids long. The CDR3 nucleotides are TGTGCCAGCAGCCCGGGACTAGCGCATGTTGAGCAGTTCTTC. Its protein is CASSPGLAHVEQFF.

The chain carries TRBV6-5 and TRBJ1-5; tentative D call: TRBD1 (5 bases). Looked up from germline, CDR1 is MNHEY and CDR2 is SVGAGI. This CDR3 is built from 16 residues. V lost 2 bases to trimming and J lost 2 bases, with 13 bases between them. CDR3 protein: CASSYGQGSGNQPQHF. The CDR3 DNA follows: TGTGCCAGCAGTTACGGGCAGGGATCCGGCAATCAGCCCCAGCATTTT.

The CDR3 DNA reads TGCGCCAGCAGCCAAGATCTGGCTAGGGGGACCCAGTACTTC. This encodes CASSQDLARGTQYF. The J gene is TRBJ2-5, the V gene TRBV4-3; perhaps TRBD1 as D (5 bases). The V end lost 0 bases, the J end lost 7 bases, and 12 bases lay between the germline ends. CDR1 and CDR2 from the germline V gene are LGHNA and YSLEER. The length of the CDR3 is 14 residues.

As for this clone: Other DNA sequences from this sample encode an identical CDR3 as well. The chain links TRBV18 to TRBJ2-7; perhaps TRBD1 as D (6 bases). Germline values: CDR1 KGHSH, CDR2 LQKENI. The CDR3 sequence is 16 residues long. V lost 3 bases to trimming and J lost 0 bases, with 15 bases between them. In nucleotides, the CDR3 is TGTGCCAGCTCACCGTGGGGGCAGGGGAACTCCTACGAGCAGTACTTC. It codes for CASSPWGQGNSYEQYF.

The chain couples TRBV15 to TRBJ2-3, with no clear D. V was clipped by 6 bases and J by 1 base, with 14 bases between them. CDR3 size: 15 residues. Germline values: CDR1 LNHNV, CDR2 YYDKDF (reference sequence). The CDR3 DNA is TGTGCCACCAGTAGCCGGCTTCCAGGCACAGATACGCAGTATTTT. Translating gives CATSSRLPGTDTQYF.

This clone came up a few times. V usage is TRBV7-3 and J usage is TRBJ2-1, with D uncertain. The germline CDR1 and CDR2 sequences are SGHTA and FQGTGA. The V end was cut by 2 bases, the J end by 4 bases, with 9 bases between. CDR3 length equals 14 residues. The CDR3 is CASSLSPPYNEQFF. CDR3 DNA sequence: TGTGCCAGCAGCTTATCGCCGCCTTACAATGAGCAGTTCTTC.

This clone showed up just a few times. The V call is TRBV30, the J call TRBJ2-5; TRBD2 matches at 10 bases. The CDR3 extends over 13 amino acids. V lost 3 bases, J lost 6 bases, and 4 bases stayed unmatched. Germline V gene sequence: CDR1 GTSNPN, CDR2 SVGIG (reference sequence). The CDR3 is CAWRQRGGQTQYF. Here the CDR3 DNA reads TGTGCCTGGAGACAGCGGGGGGGCCAGACCCAGTACTTC.

There are a few counts of this clone. The V and J genes are TRBV27 and TRBJ2-5; 7 bases map to TRBD1. The V gene end was trimmed by 7 bases and the J gene end by 0 bases; junction bases not matched to a gene: 11. Germline V gene data show CDR1 as MNHEY and CDR2 as SMNVEV (reference sequence). The CDR3 contains 16 residues. In DNA form, the CDR3 reads TGTGCCAGCATCAATAAGATGACAGGGAACCAAGAGACCCAGTACTTC. Its protein is CASINKMTGNQETQYF.

This clone was observed a handful of times. The chain employs TRBV5-8 and TRBJ1-4; 10 nucleotides match TRBD1. The germline gives CDR1 SGHTS, CDR2 YDEGEE. Trimming removed 4 bases from V and 2 bases from J; junction bases left unmatched: 8. The CDR3 totals 17 residues. CDR3 coding DNA: TGTGCCAGCAGCCCCTGGACAGGGGGGGCTACTAATGAAAAACTGTTTTTT. Protein product: CASSPWTGGATNEKLFF.

The table lists this clone with a few counts. V and J are TRBV29-1 and TRBJ1-2; 7 positions match TRBD1. V dropped 3 bases and J dropped 5; count of bases not matched to a gene: 12. Per germline, CDR1 SQVTM and CDR2 ANQGSEA. The CDR3 sequence is 15 residues long. In DNA form, the CDR3 reads TGCAGCGTTGATTCGGACAGGCCGGGGGGATATGGCTACACCTTC. It yields the protein CSVDSDRPGGYGYTF.

This clone turned up a few times. V is TRBV27 and J is TRBJ1-2, with a weak D call TRBD1 (6 bases). Germline V gives CDR1 MNHEY, CDR2 SMNVEV (reference sequence). Trimming pared 2 bases from V and 5 bases from J, leaving 18 bases between. The CDR3 has 16 amino acids. As DNA, the CDR3 is TGTGCCAGCAGTTTACGGTATCGGGGGGCAGGATATGGCTACACCTTC. Protein: CASSLRYRGAGYGYTF.

The chain links TRBV7-6 to TRBJ1-2, with 8 bases lining up with TRBD1. The CDR3 runs to 14 residues. Germline values: CDR1 SGHVS, CDR2 FNYEAQ. The J segment lost 2 bases and the V segment lost 5 bases, leaving 4 bases of the junction unmatched. The CDR3 coding sequence is TGTGCCAGCAGCGGACGGGACAGGAACTATGGCTACACCTTC. It specifies CASSGRDRNYGYTF.